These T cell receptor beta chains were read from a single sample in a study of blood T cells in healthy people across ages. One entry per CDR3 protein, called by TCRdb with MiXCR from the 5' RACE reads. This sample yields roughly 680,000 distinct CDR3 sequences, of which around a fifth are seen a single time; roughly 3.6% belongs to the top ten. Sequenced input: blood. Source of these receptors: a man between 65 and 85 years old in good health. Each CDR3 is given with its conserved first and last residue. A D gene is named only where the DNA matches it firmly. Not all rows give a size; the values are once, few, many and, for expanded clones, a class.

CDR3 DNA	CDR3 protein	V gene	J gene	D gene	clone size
TGTGCCAGCAGCGTAGAATTTGGAGGGGGCGAGCAGTACTTC	CASSVEFGGGEQYF	TRBV9	TRBJ2-7	.	few
TGTGCCAGCAGCCCACGGGAGCGGGAGGACGACGAGCAGTACTTC	CASSPREREDDEQYF	TRBV21-1	TRBJ2-7	.	.
TGTGCCAGCAGCCAGGGGACAGGGGGCGTCGGGGAGCTGTTTTTT	CASSQGTGGVGELFF	TRBV2	TRBJ2-2	TRBD1	.
TGTGCCAGCAGTCCACAGGACAGGGTGCACACCGGGGAGCTGTTTTTT	CASSPQDRVHTGELFF	TRBV28	TRBJ2-2	TRBD1	.
TGTGCCGTTGGGGGGGTGGGCAATCAGCCCCAGCATTTT	CAVGGVGNQPQHF	TRBV27	TRBJ1-5	.	few
TGTGCCAGCACCCGTACGGGAAGCACCGGGGAGCTGTTTTTT	CASTRTGSTGELFF	TRBV7-9	TRBJ2-2	.	few
TGTGCCAGCAGCTTAATAGGGCCGGGACTAGCGGGAGTATTT	CASSLIGPGLAGVF	TRBV7-2	TRBJ2-3	TRBD2	few
TGTGCCAGCAGTGTGTTTAGGACAGTCCTCTCCTACGAGCAGTACTTC	CASSVFRTVLSYEQYF	TRBV6-1	TRBJ2-7	.	.
TGTGCCAGTCAAACACCGGGACAGGGTTATGATCCCCAGCATTTT	CASQTPGQGYDPQHF	TRBV2	TRBJ1-5	TRBD1	.
TGTGCCAGCAGCCAATTCAGGGGTGAGTCACCCCTCCACTTT	CASSQFRGESPLHF	TRBV3-1	TRBJ1-6	.	.
TGTGCCAGTGGAGACCGCTACAATGAGCAGTTCTTC	CASGDRYNEQFF	TRBV2	TRBJ2-1	.	.
TGTGCCAGCAGCCCACCGGCCGCGGGGACCGGGGAGCTGTTTTTT	CASSPPAAGTGELFF	TRBV7-9	TRBJ2-2	.	.
TGTGCCAGCAGTGTGGGCAGGGCTGAGTACTTC	CASSVGRAEYF	TRBV2	TRBJ2-4	.	.
TGCGCCAGCAGCTTGGACAGCTTTAATGAAAAACTGTTTTTT	CASSLDSFNEKLFF	TRBV5-1	TRBJ1-4	.	many
TGTGCCAGCAGCCCGGGGTCGGGGCCGCAGTATTTT	CASSPGSGPQYF	TRBV7-9	TRBJ2-3	.	.
TGTGCCAGCAGCTCAGGGGCGGGCGTGCGCACAGATACGCAGTATTTT	CASSSGAGVRTDTQYF	TRBV7-2	TRBJ2-3	.	.